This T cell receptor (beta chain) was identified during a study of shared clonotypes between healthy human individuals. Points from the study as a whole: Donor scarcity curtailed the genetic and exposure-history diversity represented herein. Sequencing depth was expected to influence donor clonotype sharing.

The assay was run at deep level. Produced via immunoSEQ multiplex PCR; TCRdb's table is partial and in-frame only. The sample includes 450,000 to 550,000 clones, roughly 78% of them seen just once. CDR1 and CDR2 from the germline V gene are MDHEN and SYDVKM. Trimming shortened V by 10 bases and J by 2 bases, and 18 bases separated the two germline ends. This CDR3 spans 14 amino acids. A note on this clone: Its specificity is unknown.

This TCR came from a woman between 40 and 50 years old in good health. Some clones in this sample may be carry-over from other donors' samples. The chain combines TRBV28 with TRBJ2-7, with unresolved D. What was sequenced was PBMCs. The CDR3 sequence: CATSKPVLTYEQYF. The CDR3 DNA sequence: TGTGCCACCTCGAAGCCAGTACTGACCTACGAGCAGTACTTC.